These 20 T cell receptor beta chains were all obtained from the same sample, sequenced in a study of cytotoxic CD8 clonotypes in ibrutinib-treated CLL. Clones were read by immunoSEQ multiplex PCR, and TCRdb kept only the in-frame ones, dropping some. The repertoire holds 250,000 or so clones, with around three quarters as singletons. The material sequenced was PBMCs, taken after 24 months of ibrutinib treatment. The receptors were sampled from a human donor with chronic lymphocytic leukemia.

The chain employs TRBV6-6 and TRBJ2-2; 7 bases align to TRBD2. The CDR3 covers 14 residues. Trimming cost V 8 bases and J 4 bases; bases outside gene matches: 7. Germline-derived CDR1 and CDR2 are MNHNY and SVGAGI (reference sequence). The CDR3 spells CASGRGAFTGELFF. The CDR3 DNA sequence: TGTGCCAGCGGGAGGGGCGCGTTCACCGGGGAGCTGTTTTTT.

The chain couples TRBV2 to TRBJ1-5; the D is unclear. Germline values: CDR1 SNHLY, CDR2 FYNNEI. The CDR3 covers 14 residues. V was pared by 6 bases and J by 7 bases, with 16 bases between. The CDR3 sequence is CASRKGSGGQPQHF. The CDR3 bases are TGTGCCAGCAGAAAAGGATCGGGAGGGCAGCCCCAGCATTTT.

The chain links TRBV11-2 to TRBJ2-1; TRBD2 matches at 13 bases. This CDR3 comprises 13 residues. Losses at the gene ends were 3 bases for V and 15 bases for J; bases not matched to a gene: 5. Looked up from germline, CDR1 is SGHAT and CDR2 is FQNNGV. The CDR3 DNA reads TGTGCCAGCAGCTTTTGGACTAGCGGGAGTCGGTTCTTC. This translates into CASSFWTSGSRFF. The variable domain in full, with the rest retrieved from reference TRBV11-2 and TRBJ2-1, is EAGVAQSPRYKIIEKRQSVAFWCNPISGHATLYWYQQILGQGPKLLIQFQNNGVVDDSQLPKDRFSAERLKGVDSTLKIQPAKLEDSAVYLCASSFWTSGSRFFGPGTRLTVL.

The chain uses TRBV15 and TRBJ1-2; the D is unclear. The CDR3 is 14 amino acids. V was clipped by 5 bases and J by 2 bases, with 12 bases between them. CDR1 is LNHNV, CDR2 YYDKDF, per germline (reference sequence). CDR3 nucleotide sequence: TGTGCCACCAGCCCACGGGTGGGGAACTATGGCTACACCTTC. Its translation: CATSPRVGNYGYTF.

The V gene is TRBV7-9, the J gene TRBJ2-7; TRBD2 agrees at 7 bases. Per germline, CDR1 SEHNR and CDR2 FQNEAQ (reference sequence). The V gene end was trimmed by 4 bases and the J gene end by 6 bases; junction bases not matched to a gene: 12. This CDR3 contains 15 residues. The CDR3 nucleotides read TGTGCCAGCAGCTCCCGTCGGGGGGAGGAAGGCGAGCAGTACTTC. This sequence encodes CASSSRRGEEGEQYF.

This chain joins TRBV28 and TRBJ1-1; no clear D. The CDR3 runs 13 residues. V was clipped by 6 bases and J by 1 base, with 9 bases between them. CDR1 is MDHEN, CDR2 SYDVKM, per germline. The CDR3 here is CASRLDTNTEAFF. Here the CDR3 DNA reads TGTGCCAGCAGGTTAGACACGAACACTGAAGCTTTCTTT.

This chain connects TRBV18 to TRBJ1-1, with D uncertain. Trimming took off 3 bases at V and 7 bases at J, with 9 bases between the two ends. The V gene's germline CDR1 is KGHSH and CDR2 LQKENI. This CDR3 contains 12 residues. Written as DNA, the CDR3 is TGTGCCAGCTCACCGCGGGGTAGTGAAGCTTTCTTT. As protein: CASSPRGSEAFF.

The V gene is TRBV28, the J gene TRBJ1-4, with D uncertain. The CDR3 is 11 residues long. The germline V gene encodes CDR1 MDHEN and CDR2 SYDVKM. The ends were cut back, 7 bases at V and 7 bases at J, with 7 bases in the middle. The CDR3 loop reads CASTRFEKLFF. The CDR3 DNA is TGTGCCAGCACCCGGTTTGAAAAACTGTTTTTT.

The CDR3 DNA follows: TGTGCCTGGAAATTCCGGGACAGAATTTTCATGAACACTGAAGCTTTCTTT. Translated: CAWKFRDRIFMNTEAFF. The chain links TRBV30 to TRBJ1-1, with TRBD1 matching over 7 bases. The CDR3 totals 17 residues. The germline V gene has CDR1 GTSNPN and CDR2 SVGIG (reference sequence). The trim removed 4 bases at V and 0 bases at J, leaving 14 bases unmatched.

Remarks on this clone: Other DNA sequences within the sample encode an identical CDR3. The V and J genes are TRBV29-1 and TRBJ2-2; possibly TRBD2 for D (5 bases). The V gene lost 5 bases and the J gene lost 5 bases, with 9 bases spanning the gap. The CDR3 contains 12 residues. The germline V gene has CDR1 SQVTM and CDR2 ANQGSEA. The CDR3: CSVLAGTGELFF. The DNA for the CDR3 is TGCAGCGTTCTAGCCGGGACCGGGGAGCTGTTTTTT.

This chain uses TRBV4-3 with TRBJ2-1; 7 bases are shared with TRBD1. This CDR3 contains 13 residues. V lost 2 bases to trimming and J lost 10 bases; unmatched junction nucleotides: 5. From germline, CDR1 is LGHNA and CDR2 YSLEER. The CDR3 protein is CASSQNLRGEQFF. CDR3 nucleotide sequence: TGCGCCAGCAGCCAAAATCTCAGGGGGGAGCAGTTCTTC.

The CDR3 DNA is TGTGCCAGCAGTGTTTCGAGGGGAAACTATGGCTACACCTTC. Translated, it gives CASSVSRGNYGYTF. The chain combines TRBV2 with TRBJ1-2, with a possible D match to TRBD1 (5 bases). The CDR3 is 14 residues long. V lost 4 bases and J 2 bases, leaving 11 bases between the germline ends. CDR1 and CDR2 (germline): SNHLY, FYNNEI.

The CDR3 loop is CASSYGTSWVTQYF. The CDR3 bases are TGTGCCAGCAGTTACGGGACTAGTTGGGTGACCCAGTACTTC. The V and J genes are TRBV6-5 and TRBJ2-5, with 8 nucleotides matching TRBD2. The CDR3 runs 14 residues. CDR1 MNHEY and CDR2 SVGAGI come from the germline V gene. Losses at the gene ends were 2 bases for V and 7 bases for J; bases not matched to a gene: 6.

The chain recombines TRBV10-2 with TRBJ2-4; possible D gene TRBD2, 6 bases. With 2 bases removed from V and 3 bases from J, the gap between germline ends came to 14 bases. This CDR3 comprises 16 residues. CDR1 and CDR2 from the germline V gene are WSHSY and SAAADI. As DNA, the CDR3 is TGCGCCAGCAGTGAGGCTGCTAGACTAGGCAAAAACATTCAGTACTTC. Its translation: CASSEAARLGKNIQYF.

This sequence joins TRBV28 and TRBJ2-2; tentative D call: TRBD2 (6 bases). The CDR3 extends over 16 amino acids. The germline gives CDR1 MDHEN, CDR2 SYDVKM. Deletions cut 3 bases from V and 2 bases from J, with 13 bases between. As DNA, the CDR3 is TGTGCCAGCAGTTTGACGGGAGCCCTCAACACCGGGGAGCTGTTTTTT. It specifies CASSLTGALNTGELFF.

CDR3 loop: CASSLFYGSQPQHF. In nucleotides, the CDR3 is TGTGCCAGCAGTTTATTCTATGGCAGTCAGCCCCAGCATTTT. The V gene is TRBV28, the J gene TRBJ1-5; D not resolved. V lost 1 base and J lost 6, with 10 bases in between. This CDR3 is 14 amino acids long. CDR1 MDHEN and CDR2 SYDVKM come from the germline V gene.

The chain carries TRBV19 and TRBJ2-3, with 7 bases matching TRBD2. CDR1 and CDR2 (germline): LNHDA, SQIVND (reference sequence). The CDR3 covers 14 residues. J gave up 5 bases and V 3 bases, and 5 bases lay outside the gene matches. In DNA, the CDR3 is TGTGCCAGTAGTATTAAACTAGCGAGAGATACGCAGTATTTT. Protein product: CASSIKLARDTQYF.

This CDR3 reads CASSSKTNTEAFF. The DNA for the CDR3 is TGCGCCAGCAGCTCTAAGACGAACACTGAAGCTTTCTTT. V and J are TRBV5-1 and TRBJ1-1; D is unresolved. There are 13 residues in the CDR3. Trimming pared 3 bases from V and 1 base from J, leaving 7 bases between. From germline, CDR1 is SGHRS and CDR2 YFSETQ.

The V and J genes are TRBV27 and TRBJ2-1, with TRBD1 as a possible D gene (6 bases). Germline CDR1 MNHEY, CDR2 SMNVEV (reference sequence). This CDR3 comprises 14 residues. Between the trimmed V and J ends, which lost 11 bases and 4 bases, there was a span of 18 bases. CDR3 in amino acids: CAGYRTATYNEQFF. CDR3 nucleotides: TGTGCCGGTTACCGGACAGCCACTTACAATGAGCAGTTCTTC.

The genes are TRBV9 and TRBJ1-3, with TRBD1 matching over 7 bases. Germline V lookup: CDR1 SGDLS, CDR2 YYNGEE. The CDR3 spans 15 residues. The trim removed 7 bases at V and 3 bases at J, leaving 10 bases unmatched. The CDR3 nucleotides are TGTGCCAGCCGCCGGGGGCAGGGGGTTGGAAACACCATATATTTT. Protein: CASRRGQGVGNTIYF.